The next 16 T cell receptor beta chains were all read from a single sample in a study of regulatory and conventional T cells in breast cancer. One entry per CDR3 protein, called by TCRdb with MiXCR from the PCR reads. The sample includes around 15,000 distinct CDR3 sequences, around 30% of them seen just once. The specimen sequenced was conventional T cells from blood. These receptors came from a female donor in good health.

The rearrangement links TRBV19 to TRBJ1-5; D is uncertain. There are 13 residues in the CDR3. CDR1 LNHDA and CDR2 SQIVND come from the germline V gene (reference sequence). V was pared by 3 bases and J by 7 bases, with 10 bases between. This CDR3 is CASSMDIKQPQHF. The DNA for the CDR3 is TGTGCCAGTAGTATGGATATTAAGCAGCCCCAGCATTTT. The full variable domain, its missing parts supplied by reference TRBV19 and TRBJ1-5, is DGGITQSPKYLFRKEGQNVTLSCEQNLNHDAMYWYRQDPGQGLRLIYYSQIVNDFQKGDIAEGYSVSREKKESFPLTVTSAQKNPTAFYLCASSMDIKQPQHFGDGTRLSIL.

The V gene is TRBV28, the J gene TRBJ2-7; 13 nucleotides agree with TRBD2. The CDR3 has 14 amino acids. Unmatched junction bases numbered 2, after V lost 6 bases and J lost 3 bases. Germline CDR1 reads MDHEN; CDR2 reads SYDVKM. Here the CDR3 reads CASRGLAGSYEQYF. The CDR3 nucleotides are TGTGCCAGCAGGGGACTAGCGGGAAGCTACGAGCAGTACTTC.

Details on this clonotype: At one end, the junction sequence differs from germline, possibly due to a read error. The rearrangement joins TRBV27 to TRBJ2-1; tentatively, D is TRBD1 (5 bases). The CDR3 has 15 residues. CDR1 MNHEY and CDR2 SMNVEV come from the germline V gene (reference sequence). This chain's CDR3 is CASGFQDNSYNEQFF. The CDR3 DNA is TGTGCCAGCGGTTTTCAGGACAACTCCTACAATGAGCAGTTCTTC.

This clonotype has only a few counts. The chain carries TRBV7-2 and TRBJ1-2, with D unclear. V lost 1 base and J 7 bases, leaving 13 bases between the germline ends. The CDR3 extends over 14 amino acids. Looked up from germline, CDR1 is SGHTA and CDR2 is FQGNSA. The CDR3 DNA sequence: TGTGCCAGCAGCTTAGTCGTCCAGACGGCTGGCTACACCTTC. Translating it yields CASSLVVQTAGYTF.

As regards this clonotype: This may be a read error: a much more frequent sequence differs by one nucleotide. This chain links TRBV12-3 or TRBV12-4 with TRBJ2-5, with TRBD2 as a possible D gene (5 bases). V lost 6 bases and J lost 2, with 16 bases in between. The CDR3 has 15 residues. The CDR3 nucleotides are TGTGCCAGCAGGCGGGCTCGGAGCGAACAAGAGACCCAGTACTTC. Amino acids: CASRRARSEQETQYF.

This clonotype was detected ten times or more. This rearrangement joins TRBV7-9 to TRBJ1-1; 9 bases match TRBD1. The length of the CDR3 is 14 residues. J was trimmed by 4 bases and V by 8 bases; bases with no gene match: 8. Germline V gene sequence: CDR1 SEHNR, CDR2 FQNEAQ (reference sequence). CDR3 in DNA: TGTGCCAGCCAAACAGGGGGCGCGGGCACTGAAGCTTTCTTT. Its translation: CASQTGGAGTEAFF. Full variable domain (outside the CDR3, taken from reference TRBV7-9 and TRBJ1-1): DTGVSQNPRHKITKRGQNVTFRCDPISEHNRLYWYRQTLGQGPEFLTYFQNEAQLEKSRLLSDRFSAERPKGSFSTLEIQRTEQGDSAMYLCASQTGGAGTEAFFGQGTRLTVV.

With respect to this clonotype: No conserved phenylalanine or tryptophan ends this CDR3, so it is likely a read error. The genes are TRBV12-3 or TRBV12-4 and TRBJ1-3; no clear D gene. V was trimmed by 6 bases and J by 4 bases, leaving 13 bases between them. The CDR3 consists of 14 residues. The CDR3 DNA reads TGTGCCAGCAGCCCAGAATCATCCGGAAACACCATATATCTT. Its translation is CASSPESSGNTIYL.

The CDR3 loop is CASSRGAPDTQYF. CDR3 coding DNA: TGCGCCAGCAGCCGGGGTGCACCCGATACGCAGTATTTT. This chain uses TRBV4-1 with TRBJ2-3; no firm D call. This CDR3 has 13 amino acids. Germline V lookup: CDR1 MGHRA, CDR2 YSYEKL. The V and J ends lost 4 bases and 6 bases respectively, with 11 bases between them.

With regard to this clonotype: A junction end diverges from the germline sequence, so it may reflect a read error. The chain combines TRBV29-1 with TRBJ2-1, with 7 bases aligning to TRBD1. This CDR3 has 12 amino acids. Germline V gene sequence: CDR1 SQVTM, CDR2 ANQGSEA. The CDR3 DNA reads TGCAGCGTGGACAGGAATTACAACGAGCAGTTCTTC. It specifies CSVDRNYNEQFF.

In this sample, this clonotype turned up a few times. The chain combines TRBV7-9 with TRBJ1-6; no clear D. Germline lookup yields CDR1 SEHNR and CDR2 FQNEAQ (reference sequence). V dropped 2 bases and J dropped 6 bases, with 11 bases sitting between them. The CDR3 contains 15 residues. The CDR3 region is CASSLRGSVNSPLHF. The CDR3 DNA reads as TGTGCCAGCAGCTTACGGGGTTCTGTTAATTCACCCCTCCACTTT.

The J gene is TRBJ2-1, the V gene TRBV7-8, with 12 bases fitting TRBD2. The CDR3 consists of 16 residues. Germline V gives CDR1 SGHVS, CDR2 FQNEAQ. The V segment lost 6 bases and the J segment 8 bases; nucleotides outside the gene matches: 11. The CDR3 sequence: CASRDWETSGGYEQFF. The CDR3 bases are TGTGCCAGCAGGGACTGGGAGACTAGCGGGGGTTATGAGCAGTTCTTC. Based on the CDR3 plus reference TRBV7-8 and TRBJ2-1, the full variable domain is GAGVSQSPRYKVAKRGQDVALRCDPISGHVSLFWYQQALGQGPEFLTYFQNEAQLDKSGLPSDRFFAERPEGSVSTLKIQRTQQEDSAVYLCASRDWETSGGYEQFFGPGTRLTVL.

The chain is built from TRBV4-3 and TRBJ1-1; D is unclear. Germline CDR1 reads LGHNA; CDR2 reads YSLEER. This CDR3 region has 13 residues. The V end was cut by 0 bases, the J end by 3 bases, with 5 bases between. The DNA for the CDR3 is TGCGCCAGCAGCCAAGAAGGGCACACTGAAGCTTTCTTT. Protein sequence: CASSQEGHTEAFF.

This clonotype was observed a handful of times. The V gene is TRBV7-9, the J gene TRBJ2-7; maybe TRBD2 (6 bases). V lost 5 bases to trimming and J lost 5 bases, with 16 bases between them. The germline gives CDR1 SEHNR, CDR2 FQNEAQ (reference sequence). The CDR3 runs to 14 residues. Here the CDR3 reads CASSTNGGINEQYF. The CDR3 DNA is TGTGCCAGCAGCACGAACGGGGGAATCAACGAGCAGTACTTC.

Within the sample, this clonotype is medium-sized. This chain uses TRBV5-1 with TRBJ1-3; TRBD1 is a possible D gene (5 bases). V dropped 2 bases and J dropped 0 bases, with 12 bases sitting between them. CDR3 length: 16 residues. CDR1 SGHRS and CDR2 YFSETQ come from the germline V gene. Written as DNA, the CDR3 is TGCGCCAGCAGCTTAGGGGTCAGCAGCTCTGGAAACACCATATATTTT. Residues: CASSLGVSSSGNTIYF.

This clonotype came up many times. The V gene is TRBV7-9, the J gene TRBJ1-2; a weak D match, TRBD1 (6 bases). The CDR3 consists of 16 residues. Per germline, CDR1 SEHNR and CDR2 FQNEAQ (reference sequence). The ends were cut back, 8 bases at V and 3 bases at J, with 22 bases in the middle. The CDR3 sequence is CASFGNWGAQDYGYTF. The CDR3 DNA follows: TGTGCCAGCTTTGGGAATTGGGGGGCGCAGGACTATGGCTACACCTTC.

Only a few counts were recorded for this clonotype. The chain combines TRBV20-1 with TRBJ2-3; a possible D gene is TRBD2 (6 bases). In germline, CDR1 is DFQATT, CDR2 SNEGSKA (reference sequence). V was clipped by 5 bases and J by 0 bases, with 18 bases between them. The CDR3 runs to 16 residues. CDR3 nucleotide sequence: TGCAGTGCTTCAACACCCTTGGCGGGGAGCACAGATACGCAGTATTTT. Amino acids: CSASTPLAGSTDTQYF.